The 30 T cell receptor beta chains below all came from one sample that was sequenced in a study of T cell responses to AZD1222 COVID-19 vaccine. Libraries were prepared by immunoSEQ multiplex PCR; TCRdb keeps only in-frame clonotypes and omits some of them. The repertoire includes 46,000 or so clones, 90% of them detected once, and about a third sits in the top ten. The sample here was peripheral blood, taken 28 days after the second AZD1222 dose. The source is an adult who received the AZD1222 COVID-19 vaccine.

The chain uses TRBV6-5 and TRBJ2-7; 8 bases are shared with TRBD2. CDR1 is MNHEY and CDR2 is SVGAGI in the germline V gene. CDR3 length equals 14 residues. The V segment lost 8 bases and the J segment 5 bases; nucleotides outside the gene matches: 11. This CDR3 reads CASSTGGVNNEQYF. The CDR3 nucleotides are TGTGCCAGCTCTACGGGGGGGGTGAATAACGAGCAGTACTTC.

The chain is built from TRBV2 and TRBJ2-3; 11 bases are shared with TRBD2. The CDR3 covers 16 residues. Germline values: CDR1 SNHLY, CDR2 FYNNEI. Trimming cost V 4 bases and J 1 base; bases outside gene matches: 4. The CDR3 region has the DNA TGTGCCAGCAGTGTCCGACTAGCGGGGCGCACAGATACGCAGTATTTT. Its protein product is CASSVRLAGRTDTQYF. Full variable domain (missing parts from reference TRBV2 and TRBJ2-3): EPEVTQTPSHQVTQMGQEVILRCVPISNHLYFYWYRQILGQKVEFLVSFYNNEISEKSEIFDDQFSVERPDGSNFTLKIRSTKLEDSAMYFCASSVRLAGRTDTQYFGPGTRLTVL.

V and J are TRBV19 and TRBJ2-7, with D perhaps TRBD2 (6 bases). The germline gives CDR1 LNHDA, CDR2 SQIVND (reference sequence). This CDR3 spans 13 amino acids. Trimming cost V 5 bases and J 1 base, with 9 bases left between them. DNA of the CDR3: TGTGCCAGTAGTCCCGGGACTTCCTACGAGCAGTACTTC. Residues: CASSPGTSYEQYF.

The chain combines TRBV6-5 with TRBJ2-7, with a tentative D call TRBD1 (6 bases). Germline-derived CDR1 and CDR2 are MNHEY and SVGAGI. The CDR3 is made up of 15 amino acids. V was shortened by 5 bases and J by 0 bases, with 14 bases between the two germline ends. CDR3 loop: CASSTDRTGSYEQYF. CDR3 DNA sequence: TGTGCCAGCAGTACGGACAGAACTGGCTCCTACGAGCAGTACTTC.

The genes are TRBV7-2 and TRBJ2-6, with D tentatively TRBD2 (5 bases). Germline CDR1 is SGHTA and CDR2 is FQGNSA. The CDR3 covers 18 residues. The V gene lost 1 base and the J gene lost 0 bases, with 13 bases spanning the gap. The CDR3 sequence: CASSLDESGYSGANVLTF. In DNA, the CDR3 is TGTGCCAGCAGCTTAGATGAATCGGGGTACTCTGGGGCCAACGTCCTGACTTTC.

The V gene is TRBV6-5, the J gene TRBJ1-1; the match to TRBD1 covers 10 bases. This CDR3 is built from 14 residues. The junction had 2 bases not matched to a gene; V was cut back by 2 bases and J by 5 bases. Germline V CDR1 and CDR2: MNHEY, SVGAGI. Here the CDR3 reads CASSYRTGGTEAFF. DNA for the CDR3: TGTGCCAGCAGTTACCGGACAGGGGGGACTGAAGCTTTCTTT.

The chain employs TRBV6-1 and TRBJ1-1; 7 bases match TRBD1. V lost 3 bases and J lost 4; bases outside the gene matches: 5. The CDR3 consists of 14 residues. Germline CDR1 MNHNS, CDR2 SASEGT. The CDR3 nucleotides are TGTGCCAGCAGTGACATAACAGGGGCCACTGAAGCTTTCTTT. Translating gives CASSDITGATEAFF.

The V and J genes are TRBV5-1 and TRBJ1-4, with D perhaps matching TRBD1 (6 bases). The CDR3 has 14 amino acids. The germline V gene has CDR1 SGHRS and CDR2 YFSETQ. The V gene lost 4 bases and the J gene lost 5 bases, with 12 bases spanning the gap. The CDR3 loop is CASSPRGANEKLFF. As DNA, the CDR3 is TGCGCCAGCAGCCCCAGGGGCGCCAATGAAAAACTGTTTTTT.

The genes are TRBV6-2 or TRBV6-3 and TRBJ2-3; perhaps TRBD2 as D (6 bases). Per germline, CDR1 MNHEY and CDR2 SVGEGT. Trimming removed 6 bases at V and 1 base at J, with 14 bases between. There are 15 residues in the CDR3. This chain's CDR3 is CASSELGGRTDTQYF. The CDR3 nucleotides read TGTGCCAGCAGCGAACTGGGGGGACGCACAGATACGCAGTATTTT.

CDR3 DNA: TGTGCCAGCAGTTACGACAGGGGGGATTCCTATGGCTACACCTTC. Protein: CASSYDRGDSYGYTF. The chain carries TRBV6-5 and TRBJ1-2, with TRBD1 matching 9 bases. V trimming: 2 bases; J trimming: 4 bases; junction bases outside the gene matches: 5. The CDR3 is 15 residues long. Germline V gene lookup returns CDR1 MNHEY and CDR2 SVGAGI.

There are a few counts of this clone. The chain carries TRBV18 and TRBJ1-2, with 8 bases identical to TRBD1. The V gene's germline CDR1 is KGHSH and CDR2 LQKENI. The CDR3 sequence is 13 residues long. The J segment lost 6 bases and the V segment lost 6 bases, leaving 6 bases of the junction unmatched. CDR3 DNA sequence: TGTGCCAGCTCGGACAGGGACCTCGATGGCTACACCTTC. Translating gives CASSDRDLDGYTF. The full variable domain, rest sourced from reference TRBV18 and TRBJ1-2, is NAGVMQNPRHLVRRRGQEARLRCSPMKGHSHVYWYRQLPEEGLKFMVYLQKENIIDESGMPKERFSAEFPKEGPSILRIQQVVRGDSAAYFCASSDRDLDGYTFGSGTRLTVV.

The chain combines TRBV30 with TRBJ1-1; TRBD1 agrees at 9 bases. The V gene end was trimmed by 2 bases and the J gene end by 4 bases; junction bases not matched to a gene: 5. This CDR3 has 14 amino acids. CDR1 and CDR2 (germline): GTSNPN, SVGIG (reference sequence). CDR3 sequence: CAWSTGTGSTEAFF. The CDR3 DNA sequence: TGTGCCTGGAGTACTGGGACAGGGTCCACTGAAGCTTTCTTT. Based on the CDR3 plus reference TRBV30 and TRBJ1-1, the full variable domain is SQTIHQWPATLVQPVGSPLSLECTVEGTSNPNLYWYRQAAGRGLQLLFYSVGIGQISSEVPQNLSASRPQDRQFILSSKKLLLSDSGFYLCAWSTGTGSTEAFFGQGTRLTVV.

V and J are TRBV30 and TRBJ1-1, with a weak D call TRBD1 (5 bases). The CDR3 is 12 residues long. Germline values: CDR1 GTSNPN, CDR2 SVGIG (reference sequence). V was clipped by 2 bases and J by 5 bases, with 9 bases between them. CDR3 sequence (DNA): TGTGCCTGGAGTCTTGGGGGGACTGAAGCTTTCTTT. Translated, it gives CAWSLGGTEAFF.

The CDR3 coding sequence is TGTGCCAGCAGTTGGTGGGGAGGCAGCGGGAGCAATCAGCCCCAGCATTTT. Amino acid sequence: CASSWWGGSGSNQPQHF. This chain uses TRBV28 with TRBJ1-5; D gene uncertain. Trimming pared 4 bases from V and 1 base from J, leaving 17 bases between. Germline values: CDR1 MDHEN, CDR2 SYDVKM. CDR3 length: 17 amino acids.

This sequence joins TRBV7-9 and TRBJ2-5, with D hard to call. This CDR3 has 15 residues. Germline loops: CDR1 SEHNR, CDR2 FQNEAQ (reference sequence). The V end was cut by 1 base, the J end by 0 bases, with 9 bases between. DNA for the CDR3: TGTGCCAGCAGCTTAGTTTGGCCAGACCAAGAGACCCAGTACTTC. This translates into CASSLVWPDQETQYF.

This chain uses TRBV18 with TRBJ2-2, with D uncertain. The CDR3 runs to 14 residues. Germline CDR1 and CDR2: KGHSH and LQKENI. The germline V and J ends were trimmed by 0 bases and 4 bases, with 6 bases remaining between them. The CDR3 sequence is CASSPPSITGELFF. The CDR3 DNA reads as TGTGCCAGCTCACCACCCTCTATCACCGGGGAGCTGTTTTTT.

The rearrangement joins TRBV12-3 or TRBV12-4 to TRBJ2-7; D is undetermined. The V gene lost 1 base and the J gene lost 7 bases, with 8 bases spanning the gap. CDR3 length: 12 residues. DNA of the CDR3: TGTGCCAGCAGTTTAGTGGTAGGGGAGCAGTACTTC. This encodes CASSLVVGEQYF.

This clone was detected a few times. The chain has TRBV12-5 and TRBJ1-1, with D possibly matching TRBD1 (5 bases). V was shortened by 1 base and J by 1 base, with 13 bases between the two germline ends. CDR1 LGHNT and CDR2 FRNRAP come from the germline V gene. The length of the CDR3 is 16 residues. The CDR3 sequence is CASGLGTGTGNTEAFF. In DNA, the CDR3 is TGTGCTAGTGGTTTGGGTACCGGGACTGGGAACACTGAAGCTTTCTTT.

The gene calls are TRBV29-1 and TRBJ2-7; 7 bases map to TRBD2. Per the germline V gene, CDR1 is SQVTM and CDR2 is ANQGSEA. V lost 4 bases to trimming and J lost 0 bases; unmatched junction nucleotides: 6. This CDR3 has 14 residues. CDR3 region: CSVATGTNSYEQYF. The CDR3 DNA is TGCAGCGTTGCTACTGGGACTAACTCCTACGAGCAGTACTTC.

The gene calls are TRBV4-3 and TRBJ1-4; 7 bases line up with TRBD1. V was pared by 0 bases and J by 5 bases, with 6 bases of the junction left unmatched. CDR1 and CDR2 (germline): LGHNA, YSLEER. The CDR3 length is 16 residues. The CDR3 sequence is CASSQEVRGRNEKLFF. CDR3 bases: TGCGCCAGCAGCCAAGAAGTCAGGGGGAGGAATGAAAAACTGTTTTTT.

The chain is built from TRBV6-2 or TRBV6-3 and TRBJ2-1; either TRBD1 or TRBD2 may fit D (5 bases each). CDR1 MNHEY and CDR2 SVGEGT come from the germline V gene. This CDR3 has 17 amino acids. V lost 2 bases to trimming and J lost 4 bases, with 18 bases between them. This CDR3 is CASSYEISRGGYNEQFF. The DNA for the CDR3 is TGTGCCAGCAGTTACGAGATATCCCGGGGCGGGTACAATGAGCAGTTCTTC.

J is TRBJ2-7 and V is TRBV5-5; D call uncertain. Trimming took 0 bases from V and 3 from J, leaving 13 bases between them. Germline CDR1 is SGHKS and CDR2 is YYEKEE (reference sequence). There are 15 residues in the CDR3. The CDR3 sequence: CASSLGTDFYYEQYF. The CDR3 DNA reads as TGTGCCAGCAGCTTGGGCACCGACTTTTACTACGAGCAGTACTTC.

The chain couples TRBV3-1 (or the pseudogene TRBV3-2) to TRBJ2-5; D is unclear. V dropped 0 bases and J dropped 1 base, with 9 bases sitting between them. Per the germline V gene, CDR1 is LGHDT and CDR2 is YNNKEL (reference sequence). CDR3 length: 15 residues. CDR3 loop: CASSQDGAAQETQYF. DNA for the CDR3: TGTGCCAGCAGCCAAGATGGAGCAGCCCAAGAGACCCAGTACTTC.

The rearrangement links TRBV5-4 to TRBJ1-6, with 8 bases that match TRBD1. CDR3 length: 16 amino acids. Per the germline V gene, CDR1 is SGHNT and CDR2 is YYREEE (reference sequence). V shed 0 bases, J shed 9 bases, and the junction held 8 bases outside the gene matches. In DNA form, the CDR3 reads TGTGCCAGCAGCTTGGCAGACAGGGGTAATCTTTCACCCCTCCACTTT. Translation: CASSLADRGNLSPLHF.

The gene calls are TRBV6-5 and TRBJ2-7, with D unclear. CDR3 length: 14 amino acids. The ends were cut back, 0 bases at V and 6 bases at J, with 12 bases in the middle. The germline gives CDR1 MNHEY, CDR2 SVGAGI. CDR3 sequence: CASSYSGPHPEQYF. The DNA for the CDR3 is TGTGCCAGCAGTTACTCTGGGCCCCATCCCGAGCAGTACTTC.

CDR3 sequence reads: CASIGVRGGNYGYTF. The CDR3 nucleotides read TGTGCCAGCATTGGAGTAAGGGGAGGTAACTATGGCTACACCTTC. The V call is TRBV25-1, the J call TRBJ1-2; D might be TRBD1 (5 bases). CDR1 is MGHDK, CDR2 SYGVNS, per germline. Trimming cost V 7 bases and J 1 base, with 16 bases left between them. This CDR3 contains 15 residues.

Here the CDR3 reads CAISEPGTVNTEAFF. Written as DNA, the CDR3 is TGTGCCATCAGTGAACCTGGGACGGTGAACACTGAAGCTTTCTTT. The genes are TRBV10-3 and TRBJ1-1, with D possibly being TRBD1 (5 bases). V was clipped by 3 bases and J by 0 bases, with 11 bases between them. Germline V gene lookup returns CDR1 ENHRY and CDR2 SYGVKD. The CDR3 totals 15 residues.

CDR3 bases: TGTGCCAGCAGTGAGACAGCGAGCTATGGCTACACCTTC. Encoded protein: CASSETASYGYTF. J is TRBJ1-2 and V is TRBV6-1, with a possible D match to TRBD1 (5 bases). Germline-derived CDR1 and CDR2 are MNHNS and SASEGT. Between the trimmed V and J ends, which lost 3 bases and 4 bases, there was a span of 9 bases. CDR3 length: 13 residues.

This clone was seen a few times. CDR3 region: CASSYFAGTYSNQPQHF. In DNA form, the CDR3 reads TGTGCCAGCAGTTATTTTGCAGGGACCTATAGCAATCAGCCCCAGCATTTT. This sequence joins TRBV28 and TRBJ1-5, with D perhaps TRBD1 (5 bases). Deletions cut 4 bases from V and 0 bases from J, with 16 bases between. The CDR3 has 17 amino acids. From germline, CDR1 is MDHEN and CDR2 SYDVKM.

This chain joins TRBV27 and TRBJ1-1; a possible D gene is TRBD1 (6 bases). V was clipped by 5 bases and J by 3 bases, with 10 bases between them. CDR3 size: 13 residues. Germline CDR1 and CDR2: MNHEY and SMNVEV (reference sequence). In DNA, the CDR3 is TGTGCCAGCAGTCAACAGGGAGACACTGAAGCTTTCTTT. Translating it yields CASSQQGDTEAFF.